This entry is about one T cell receptor (beta chain). A multiplex PCR was run with 60 Vbeta primers and 13 Jbeta primers. The repertoire was sequenced with immunoSEQ multiplex PCR; TCRdb's copy has only in-frame clones and lacks some. The top ten hold under 0.8% of the sample, which has roughly 200,000 clones, about 80% seen once. This record belongs to a study of cytomegalovirus exposure and HLA in healthy donors. The CDR3 is 13 residues long. Trimming cost V 5 bases and J 0 bases, with 7 bases left between them. The V gene's germline CDR1 is KGHSH and CDR2 LQKENI. The J gene is TRBJ1-1, the V gene TRBV18; D gene unclear. The TCR comes from a man between 18 and 29 years old in good health and CMV-seronegative. The sequenced sample was PBMCs. The CDR3: CASSDTLNTEAFF. CDR3 coding DNA: TGTGCCAGCTCAGATACACTGAACACTGAAGCTTTCTTT.